This T cell receptor beta chain emerged from a study of blood T cell repertoires in COVID-19. In the study overall: PBMCs, B-cell-depleted T cells, or T cells provided the cDNA or gDNA that made up the material.

Under the authors' procedure: Researchers report that nucleated cell counts were estimated from reference gene primer amplification. Sequencing was performed with immunoSEQ multiplex PCR; in TCRdb, only in-frame clones are kept and a portion is missing. V and J calls and clone size are those listed in that table; D and trimming were worked out from the DNA. The sample has over 60,000 clones; roughly nine tenths are singletons. The CDR3 is 16 residues long. CDR1 is LNHDA and CDR2 is SQIVND in the germline V gene (reference sequence). J lost 0 bases, V lost 7 bases, and 9 bases had no gene match. This clonotype originated in a woman aged 55-69 years with acute or convalescent COVID-19. V is TRBV19 and J is TRBJ1-5; 7 bases map to TRBD1. The sample consisted of peripheral blood. CDR3 loop: CASKEQGWYSNQPQHF. The CDR3 nucleotides are TGTGCCAGTAAGGAACAGGGGTGGTATAGCAATCAGCCCCAGCATTTT. Variable domain in full (rest from reference TRBV19 and TRBJ1-5): DGGITQSPKYLFRKEGQNVTLSCEQNLNHDAMYWYRQDPGQGLRLIYYSQIVNDFQKGDIAEGYSVSREKKESFPLTVTSAQKNPTAFYLCASKEQGWYSNQPQHFGDGTRLSIL.